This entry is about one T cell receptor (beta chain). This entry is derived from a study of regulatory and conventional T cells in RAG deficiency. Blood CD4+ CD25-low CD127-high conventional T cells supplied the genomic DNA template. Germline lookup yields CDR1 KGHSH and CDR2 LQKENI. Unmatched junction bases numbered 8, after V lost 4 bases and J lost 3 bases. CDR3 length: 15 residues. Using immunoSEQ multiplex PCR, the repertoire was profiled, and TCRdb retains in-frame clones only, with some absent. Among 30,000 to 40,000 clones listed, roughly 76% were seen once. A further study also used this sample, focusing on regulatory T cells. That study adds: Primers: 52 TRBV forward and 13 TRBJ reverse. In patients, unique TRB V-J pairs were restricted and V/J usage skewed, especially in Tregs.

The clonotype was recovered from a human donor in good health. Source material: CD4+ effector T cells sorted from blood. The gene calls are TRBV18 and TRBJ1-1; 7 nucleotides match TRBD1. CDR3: CASSLMQGGDTEAFF. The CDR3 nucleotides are TGTGCCAGCTCACTAATGCAGGGGGGGGACACTGAAGCTTTCTTT.